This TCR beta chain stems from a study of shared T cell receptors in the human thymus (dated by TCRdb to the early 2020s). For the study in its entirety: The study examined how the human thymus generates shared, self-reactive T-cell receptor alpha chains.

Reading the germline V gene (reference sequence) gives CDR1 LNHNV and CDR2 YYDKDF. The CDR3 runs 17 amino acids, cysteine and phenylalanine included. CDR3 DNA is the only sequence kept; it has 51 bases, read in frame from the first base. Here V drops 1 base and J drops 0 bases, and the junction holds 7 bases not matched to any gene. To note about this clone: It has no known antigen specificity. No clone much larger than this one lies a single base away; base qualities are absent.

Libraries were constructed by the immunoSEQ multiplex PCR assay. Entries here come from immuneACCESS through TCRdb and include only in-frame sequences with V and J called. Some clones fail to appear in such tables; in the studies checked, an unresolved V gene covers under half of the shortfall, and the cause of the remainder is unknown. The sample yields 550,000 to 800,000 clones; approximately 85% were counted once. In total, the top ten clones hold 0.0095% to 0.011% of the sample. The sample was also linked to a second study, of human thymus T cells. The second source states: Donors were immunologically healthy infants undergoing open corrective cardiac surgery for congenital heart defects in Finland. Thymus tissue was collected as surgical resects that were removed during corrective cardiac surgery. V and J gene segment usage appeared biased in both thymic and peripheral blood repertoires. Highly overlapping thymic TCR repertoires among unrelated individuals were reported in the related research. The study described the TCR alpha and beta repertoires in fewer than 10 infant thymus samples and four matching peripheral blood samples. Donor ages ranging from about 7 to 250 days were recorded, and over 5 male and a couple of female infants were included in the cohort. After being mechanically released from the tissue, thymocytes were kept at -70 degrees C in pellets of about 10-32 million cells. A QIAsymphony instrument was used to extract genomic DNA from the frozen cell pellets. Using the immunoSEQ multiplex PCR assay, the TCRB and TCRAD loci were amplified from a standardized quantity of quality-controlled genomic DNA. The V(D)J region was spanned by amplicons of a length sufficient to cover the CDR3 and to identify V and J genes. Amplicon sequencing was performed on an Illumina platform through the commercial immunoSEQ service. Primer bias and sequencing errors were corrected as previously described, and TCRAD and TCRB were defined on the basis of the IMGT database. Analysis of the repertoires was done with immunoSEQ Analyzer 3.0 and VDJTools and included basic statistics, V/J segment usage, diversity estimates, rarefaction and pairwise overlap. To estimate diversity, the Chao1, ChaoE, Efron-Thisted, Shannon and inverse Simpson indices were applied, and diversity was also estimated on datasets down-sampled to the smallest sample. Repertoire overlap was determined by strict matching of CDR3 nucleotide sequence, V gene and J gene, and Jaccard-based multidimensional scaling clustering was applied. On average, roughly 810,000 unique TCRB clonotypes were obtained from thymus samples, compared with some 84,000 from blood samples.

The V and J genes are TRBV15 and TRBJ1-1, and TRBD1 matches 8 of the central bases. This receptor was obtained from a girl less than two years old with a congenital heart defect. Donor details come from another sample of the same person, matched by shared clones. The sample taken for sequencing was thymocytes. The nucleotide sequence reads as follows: TGTGCCACCAGCAGAGCCCCCCCGGGACAGGTGAACACTGAAGCTTTCTTT. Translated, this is CATSRAPPGQVNTEAFF.